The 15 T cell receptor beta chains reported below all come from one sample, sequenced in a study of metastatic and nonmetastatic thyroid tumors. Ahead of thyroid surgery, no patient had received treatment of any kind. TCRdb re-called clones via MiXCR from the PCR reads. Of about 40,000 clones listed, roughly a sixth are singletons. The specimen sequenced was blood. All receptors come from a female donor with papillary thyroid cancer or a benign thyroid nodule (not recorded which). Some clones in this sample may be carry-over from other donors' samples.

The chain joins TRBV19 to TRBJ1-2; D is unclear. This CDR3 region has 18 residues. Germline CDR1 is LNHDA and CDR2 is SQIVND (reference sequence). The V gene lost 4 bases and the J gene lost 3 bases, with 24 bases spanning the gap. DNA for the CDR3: TGTGCCAGTAGTACTACCATACCCGCCAGGTGGCGAGACTATGGCTACACCTTC. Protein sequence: CASSTTIPARWRDYGYTF.

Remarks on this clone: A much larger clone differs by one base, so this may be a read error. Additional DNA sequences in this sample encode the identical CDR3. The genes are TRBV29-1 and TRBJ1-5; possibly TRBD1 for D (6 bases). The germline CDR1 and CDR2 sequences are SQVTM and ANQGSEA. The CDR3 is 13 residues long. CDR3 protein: CSAGQSYNQPQHF. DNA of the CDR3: TGTAGCGCCGGACAGTCGTACAATCAGCCCCAGCATTTT.

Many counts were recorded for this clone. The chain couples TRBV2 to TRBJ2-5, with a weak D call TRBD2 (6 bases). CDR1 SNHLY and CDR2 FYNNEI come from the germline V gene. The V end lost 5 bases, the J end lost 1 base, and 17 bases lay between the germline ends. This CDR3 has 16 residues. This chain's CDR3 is CASSKSSGGGQETQYF. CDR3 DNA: TGTGCCAGCAGTAAGAGTAGCGGAGGAGGCCAAGAGACCCAGTACTTC.

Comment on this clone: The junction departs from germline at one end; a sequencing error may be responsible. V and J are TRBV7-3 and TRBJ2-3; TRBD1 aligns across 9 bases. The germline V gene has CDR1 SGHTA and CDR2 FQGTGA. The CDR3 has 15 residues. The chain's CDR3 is CASRFGTGSKDTQYF. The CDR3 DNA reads TGTGCCAGCAGATTCGGGACAGGGAGCAAAGATACGCAGTATTTT.

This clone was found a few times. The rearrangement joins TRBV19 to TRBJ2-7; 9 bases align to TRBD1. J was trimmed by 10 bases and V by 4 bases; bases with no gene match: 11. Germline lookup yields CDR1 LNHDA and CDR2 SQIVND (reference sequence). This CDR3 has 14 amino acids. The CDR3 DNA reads TGTGCCAGTAGTAGGGACAGGGCGGTAAGCTATCAGTACTTC. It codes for CASSRDRAVSYQYF.

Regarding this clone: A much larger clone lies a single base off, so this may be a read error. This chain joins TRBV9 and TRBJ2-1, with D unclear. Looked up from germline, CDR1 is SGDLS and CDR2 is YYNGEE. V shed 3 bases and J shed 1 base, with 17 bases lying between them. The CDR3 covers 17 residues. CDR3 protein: CASSALSWTESYNEQFF. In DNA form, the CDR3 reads TGTGCCAGCAGCGCGCTTTCCTGGACGGAATCCTACAATGAGCAGTTCTTC.

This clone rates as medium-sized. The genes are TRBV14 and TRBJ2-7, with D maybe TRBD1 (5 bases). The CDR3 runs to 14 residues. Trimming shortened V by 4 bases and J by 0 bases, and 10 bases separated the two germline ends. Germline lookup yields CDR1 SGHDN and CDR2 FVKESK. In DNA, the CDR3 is TGTGCCAGCAGCCCACAGGAATTCTCCTACGAGCAGTACTTC. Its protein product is CASSPQEFSYEQYF.

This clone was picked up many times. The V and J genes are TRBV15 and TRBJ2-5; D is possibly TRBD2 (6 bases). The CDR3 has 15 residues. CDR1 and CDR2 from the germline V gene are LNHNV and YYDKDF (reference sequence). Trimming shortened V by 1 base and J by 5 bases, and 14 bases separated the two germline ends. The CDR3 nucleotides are TGTGCCACCAGCAGAGGGGTTGGGGGGTTGGAGACCCAGTACTTC. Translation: CATSRGVGGLETQYF.

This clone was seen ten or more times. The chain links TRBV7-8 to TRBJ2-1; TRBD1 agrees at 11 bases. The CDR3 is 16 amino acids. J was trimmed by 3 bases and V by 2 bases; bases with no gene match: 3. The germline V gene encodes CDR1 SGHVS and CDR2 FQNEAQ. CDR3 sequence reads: CASSLSGTGGYNEQFF. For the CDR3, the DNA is TGTGCCAGCAGCTTATCCGGGACAGGGGGCTACAATGAGCAGTTCTTC.

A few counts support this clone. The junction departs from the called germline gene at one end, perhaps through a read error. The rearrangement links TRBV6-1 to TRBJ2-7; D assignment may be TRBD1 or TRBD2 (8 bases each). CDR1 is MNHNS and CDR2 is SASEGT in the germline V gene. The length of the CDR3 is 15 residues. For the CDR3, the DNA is TGTGCCAGCAGGGCGGGGGGACAGGTCTCCTACGATCAGTACTTC. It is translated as CASRAGGQVSYDQYF.

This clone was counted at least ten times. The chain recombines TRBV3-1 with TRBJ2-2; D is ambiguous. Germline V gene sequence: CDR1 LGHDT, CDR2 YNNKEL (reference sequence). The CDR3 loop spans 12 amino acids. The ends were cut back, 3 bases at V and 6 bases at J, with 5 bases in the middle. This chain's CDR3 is CASSHTAGELFF. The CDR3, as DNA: TGTGCCAGCAGCCATACGGCCGGGGAGCTGTTTTTT.

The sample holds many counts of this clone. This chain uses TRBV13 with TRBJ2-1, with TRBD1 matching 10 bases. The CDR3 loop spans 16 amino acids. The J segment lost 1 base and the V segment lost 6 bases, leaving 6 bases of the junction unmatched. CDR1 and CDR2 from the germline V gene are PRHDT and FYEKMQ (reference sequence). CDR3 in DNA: TGTGCCAGCAGTTCACGGACAGGGGGGTCCTACAATGAGCAGTTCTTC. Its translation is CASSSRTGGSYNEQFF.

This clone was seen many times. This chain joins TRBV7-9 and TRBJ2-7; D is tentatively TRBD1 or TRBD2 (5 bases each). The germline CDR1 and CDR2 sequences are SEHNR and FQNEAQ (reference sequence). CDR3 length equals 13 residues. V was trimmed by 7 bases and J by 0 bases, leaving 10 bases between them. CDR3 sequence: CASIGAGSYEQYF. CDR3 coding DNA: TGTGCCAGCATTGGGGCGGGCTCCTACGAGCAGTACTTC.

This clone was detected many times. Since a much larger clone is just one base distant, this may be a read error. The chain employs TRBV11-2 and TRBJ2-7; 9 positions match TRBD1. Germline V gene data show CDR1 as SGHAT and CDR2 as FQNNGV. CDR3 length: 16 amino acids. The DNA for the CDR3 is TGTGCCAGCAGCCCCCGACAGGGGGAGAACTCCTACGGGCAGTACTTC. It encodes CASSPRQGENSYGQYF.

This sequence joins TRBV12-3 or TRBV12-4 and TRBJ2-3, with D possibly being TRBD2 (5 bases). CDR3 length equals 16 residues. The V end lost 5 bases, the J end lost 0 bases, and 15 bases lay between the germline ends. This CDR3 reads CASSTTASGSTDTQYF. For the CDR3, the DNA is TGTGCCAGCAGTACGACGGCCAGCGGCAGCACAGATACGCAGTATTTT.